This T cell receptor beta chain was identified in a study of PD-L1 blockade in urothelial cancer. Study summary: Male sex and bladder-origin urothelial cancer characterized twenty-five of the 29 patients. The researchers analyzed blood 3 weeks (second dose) and 6 weeks after treatment start. General observations from the study: Tumor-associated clones in blood expanded more at 3 weeks in durable-benefit patients.

The time point here: peripheral blood 6 weeks after treatment start. The diagnosis in patients was locally advanced or metastatic urothelial carcinoma. The CDR3 sequence is 16 residues long. V lost 4 bases to trimming and J lost 3 bases, with 14 bases between them. Germline assignment: CDR1 SGHNT and CDR2 YYREEE (reference sequence). Generated by immunoSEQ multiplex PCR, the TCRdb table keeps only in-frame clones and is missing some. This repertoire shows some 110,000 clones, 91% found once; its top ten account for more than 3%. This clone appeared once. Its antigen remains unidentified. The gene calls are TRBV5-4 and TRBJ2-6; unclear D gene. This TCR derives from a man aged 55 to 70 with urothelial cancer. This specimen consisted of PBMCs, obtained around atezolizumab (anti-PD-L1) treatment. In DNA form, the CDR3 reads TGTGCCAGCAGCGGAAAGACTGGTCATGGGGCCAACGTCCTGACTTTC. It encodes CASSGKTGHGANVLTF.